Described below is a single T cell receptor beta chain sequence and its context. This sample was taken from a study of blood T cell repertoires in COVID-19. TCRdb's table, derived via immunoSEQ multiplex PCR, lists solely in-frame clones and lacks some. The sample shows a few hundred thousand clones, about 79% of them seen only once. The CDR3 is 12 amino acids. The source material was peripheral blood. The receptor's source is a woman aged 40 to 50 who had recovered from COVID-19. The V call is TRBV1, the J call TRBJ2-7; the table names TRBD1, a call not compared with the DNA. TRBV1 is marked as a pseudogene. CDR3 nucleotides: TGCACCAGCAGACGTCTGTTGGGACAGGGTCCCTTC. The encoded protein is CTSRRLLGQGPF.